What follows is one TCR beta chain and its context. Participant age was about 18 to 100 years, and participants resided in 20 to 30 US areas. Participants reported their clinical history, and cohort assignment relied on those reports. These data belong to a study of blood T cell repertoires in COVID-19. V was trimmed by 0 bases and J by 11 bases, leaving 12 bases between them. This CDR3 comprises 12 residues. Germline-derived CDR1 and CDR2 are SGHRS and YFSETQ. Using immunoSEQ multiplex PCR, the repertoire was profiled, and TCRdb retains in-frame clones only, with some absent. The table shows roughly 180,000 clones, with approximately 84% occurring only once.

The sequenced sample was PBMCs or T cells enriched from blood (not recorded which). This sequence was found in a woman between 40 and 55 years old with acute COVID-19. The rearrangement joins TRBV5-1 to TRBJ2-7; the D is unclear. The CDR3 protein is CASSLDSQNEYF. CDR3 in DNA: TGCGCCAGCAGCTTGGACAGCCAGAATGAGTACTTC.